The entry that follows covers one T cell receptor beta chain sequence. Its specificity is not known. The germline V gene encodes CDR1 SGHNT and CDR2 YYREEE (reference sequence). V shed 4 bases, J shed 6 bases, and the junction held 6 bases outside the gene matches. The CDR3 is made up of 15 amino acids. Both 60 Vbeta primers and 13 Jbeta primers went into the PCR. Measured with immunoSEQ multiplex PCR; TCRdb has only the in-frame clones, and not every one. In the table there are fewer than 150,000 clones, roughly 77% of which are singletons. The record originates from a study of cytomegalovirus exposure and HLA in healthy donors. On the study more broadly: Most genotyped donors, about four fifths of 300 to 400, had Caucasian-associated genetic ancestry. Broader study findings: An apparent linkage of common viral pathogens to several of the most significant clusters emerged in a later analysis.

Healthy donors of bone marrow made up the group. Nominally healthy donors were sampled, though unrecorded immune exposures were likely. The clonotype was recovered from a young man in good health and CMV-seronegative. The V gene is TRBV5-4, the J gene TRBJ1-5; 11 bases map to TRBD1. The specimen was PBMCs. This chain's CDR3 is CASSPGQGAGQPQHF. The CDR3 nucleotides are TGTGCCAGCAGCCCCGGACAGGGGGCAGGTCAGCCCCAGCATTTT.